The sequence of this TCR beta chain was determined in a study of Ad26.COV2.S vaccination and SARS-CoV-2 variants. Looking at the study overall: Intramuscular Ad26.COV2.S doses were given once or twice, 56 days apart. Study-wide findings and caveats: Once vaccination had occurred, spike-specific CD8+ and CD4+ T cell responses reportedly showed substantial breadth.

As for treatment: 15 to 20 received Ad26.COV2.S at low or high dose, single or two shots; a few received placebo; per-sample allocation not given. Sample collection was performed on day 63 after the first vaccine or placebo injection. The CDR3 has 15 amino acids. Germline CDR1 SEHNR, CDR2 FQNEAQ (reference sequence). Trimming pared 0 bases from V and 7 bases from J, leaving 15 bases between. This clone was seen once. Its antigen remains unidentified. Sequencing used immunoSEQ multiplex PCR; TCRdb keeps in-frame clones, though not all of them. This repertoire shows about 350,000 clones, approximately 90% found once; its top ten account for about 4.6%.

This specimen was peripheral blood, taken in a trial of Ad26.COV2.S vaccine versus placebo. The chain carries TRBV7-9 and TRBJ1-2; perhaps TRBD1 as D (5 bases). The TCR sequence derives from a person between 18 and 59 years old who received the Ad26.COV2.S COVID-19 vaccine or a placebo. CDR3 DNA sequence: TGTGCCAGCAGCTTAGCGCCCGGGGCAGGGCCTGGCTACACCTTC. Translated: CASSLAPGAGPGYTF.